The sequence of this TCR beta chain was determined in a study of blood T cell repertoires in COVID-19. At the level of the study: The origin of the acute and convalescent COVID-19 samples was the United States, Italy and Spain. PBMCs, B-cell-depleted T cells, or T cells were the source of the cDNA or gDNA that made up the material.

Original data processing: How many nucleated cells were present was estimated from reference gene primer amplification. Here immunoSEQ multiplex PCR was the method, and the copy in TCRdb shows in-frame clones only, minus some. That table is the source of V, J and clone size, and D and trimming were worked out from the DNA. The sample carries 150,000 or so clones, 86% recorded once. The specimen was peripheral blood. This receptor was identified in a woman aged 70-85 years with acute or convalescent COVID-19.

For the CDR3, the DNA is TGTGCCAGTTCTTCCGGGACAGGGCCGCCGTATGGCTACACCTTC. Residues: CASSSGTGPPYGYTF. The chain is built from TRBV5-5 and TRBJ1-2, with 9 nucleotides matching TRBD1. J lost 5 bases, V lost 8 bases, and 13 bases had no gene match. The CDR3 totals 15 residues. CDR1 is SGHKS, CDR2 YYEKEE, per germline (reference sequence).